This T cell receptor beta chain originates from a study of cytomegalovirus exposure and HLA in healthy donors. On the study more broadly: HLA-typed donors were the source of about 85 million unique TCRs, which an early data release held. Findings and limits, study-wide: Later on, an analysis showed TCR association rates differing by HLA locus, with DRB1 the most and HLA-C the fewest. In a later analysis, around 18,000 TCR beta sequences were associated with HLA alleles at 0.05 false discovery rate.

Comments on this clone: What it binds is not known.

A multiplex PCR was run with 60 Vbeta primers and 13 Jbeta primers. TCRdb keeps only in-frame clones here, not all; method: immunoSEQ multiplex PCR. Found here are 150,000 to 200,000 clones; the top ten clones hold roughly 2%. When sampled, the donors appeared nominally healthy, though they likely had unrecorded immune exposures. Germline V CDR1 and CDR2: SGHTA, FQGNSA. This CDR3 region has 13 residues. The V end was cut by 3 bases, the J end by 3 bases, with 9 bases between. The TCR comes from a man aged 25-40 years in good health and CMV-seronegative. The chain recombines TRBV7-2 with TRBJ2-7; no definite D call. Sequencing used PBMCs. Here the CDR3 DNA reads TGTGCCAGCAGCTTGAGAGGCAGCTACGAGCAGTACTTC. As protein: CASSLRGSYEQYF.